The 19 T cell receptor beta chains below were found in one sample sequenced in a study of control samples from healthy donors and cancer patients. Libraries were prepared by immunoSEQ multiplex PCR; TCRdb keeps only in-frame clonotypes and omits some of them. The sample comprises 90,000 or so clones, roughly 80% of which are singletons, and around a fifth rests with the top ten. What was sequenced was blood. Receptor source: a man aged 30 to 39 in good health.

The chain carries TRBV7-6 and TRBJ2-5; D is undetermined. Germline V gives CDR1 SGHVS, CDR2 FNYEAQ. The V gene lost 5 bases and the J gene lost 3 bases, with 13 bases spanning the gap. This CDR3 spans 14 amino acids. CDR3 in DNA: TGTGCCAGCAGCCTACACGGATCCGAAGAGACCCAGTACTTC. It specifies CASSLHGSEETQYF. Filled out from reference TRBV7-6 and TRBJ2-5, the complete variable domain reads GAGVSQSPRYKVTKRGQDVALRCDPISGHVSLYWYRQALGQGPEFLTYFNYEAQQDKSGLPNDRFSAERPEGSISTLTIQRTEQRDSAMYRCASSLHGSEETQYFGPGTRLLVL.

The rearrangement joins TRBV11-2 to TRBJ2-5; 12 bases line up with TRBD2. The CDR3 consists of 18 residues. Looked up from germline, CDR1 is SGHAT and CDR2 is FQNNGV. V was clipped by 0 bases and J by 5 bases; unmatched bases: 10. CDR3 DNA sequence: TGTGCCAGCAGCTTAGAGTTCCCTAGCGGGGGGGACCGGGAGACCCAGTACTTC. Its protein product is CASSLEFPSGGDRETQYF.

The table lists this clone with a count of one. J is TRBJ2-6 and V is TRBV9; maybe TRBD1 (5 bases). The V end was cut by 4 bases, the J end by 1 base, with 9 bases between. Germline V lookup: CDR1 SGDLS, CDR2 YYNGEE. The CDR3 is 15 residues long. Here the CDR3 DNA reads TGTGCCAGCAGCTCGACAGTTTCTGGGGCCAACGTCCTGACTTTC. Translating it yields CASSSTVSGANVLTF.

The rearrangement uses TRBV9 and TRBJ1-1; D possibly corresponds to TRBD1 (5 bases). V lost 4 bases, J lost 7 bases, and 14 bases lay in between. The CDR3 spans 13 residues. Germline lookup yields CDR1 SGDLS and CDR2 YYNGEE. This CDR3 reads CASSLTGGGEAFF. The CDR3 bases are TGTGCCAGCAGCCTCACGGGGGGAGGTGAAGCTTTCTTT.

This sequence joins TRBV3-1 (or the pseudogene TRBV3-2) and TRBJ2-3; TRBD2 might be the D (6 bases). Trimming took off 6 bases at V and 4 bases at J, with 29 bases between the two ends. The CDR3 length is 19 residues. In germline, CDR1 is LGHDT, CDR2 YNNKEL (reference sequence). CDR3 in DNA: TGTGCCAGCAGTTCCAAGGTCCCTGGGGCTAGCGCGAGACCAGATACGCAGTATTTT. Its translation: CASSSKVPGASARPDTQYF.

The CDR3 DNA reads TGTGCCATCAGGGGGACAGAGGTTAATTCACCCCTCCACTTT. This gives the protein CAIRGTEVNSPLHF. This chain connects TRBV10-3 to TRBJ1-6; 7 bases match TRBD1. The CDR3 is made up of 14 amino acids. Unmatched junction bases numbered 5, after V lost 6 bases and J lost 6 bases. The germline gives CDR1 ENHRY, CDR2 SYGVKD.

This sequence joins TRBV6-2 or TRBV6-3 and TRBJ2-7, with TRBD1 matching over 9 bases. V shed 0 bases and J 3 bases; nucleotides not matched to a gene: 0. Germline V CDR1 and CDR2: MNHEY, SVGEGT. The CDR3 sequence is 14 residues long. The CDR3 loop is CASSYSDRGYEQYF. DNA of the CDR3: TGTGCCAGCAGTTACTCGGACAGGGGCTACGAGCAGTACTTC.

The chain combines TRBV7-9 with TRBJ1-4; D is unresolved. Germline CDR1 SEHNR, CDR2 FQNEAQ (reference sequence). Deletions cut 2 bases from V and 0 bases from J, with 7 bases between. CDR3 size: 15 residues. CDR3 sequence: CASSLQAATNEKLFF. The CDR3 DNA is TGTGCCAGCAGCTTACAGGCGGCAACTAATGAAAAACTGTTTTTT.

CDR3 protein: CASSEVMDRGTDTQYF. The DNA for the CDR3 is TGCGCCAGCAGTGAGGTGATGGACAGGGGGACAGATACGCAGTATTTT. The chain carries TRBV10-1 and TRBJ2-3; 10 bases match TRBD1. The trim removed 2 bases at V and 3 bases at J, leaving 5 bases unmatched. In germline, CDR1 is WNHNN, CDR2 SYGVQD (reference sequence). CDR3 length: 16 residues.

By frequency in the sample, this clone is medium-sized. This chain uses TRBV19 with TRBJ2-2, with TRBD1 identical over 9 bases. The germline gives CDR1 LNHDA, CDR2 SQIVND (reference sequence). The CDR3 runs to 16 residues. Trimming removed 9 bases from V and 6 bases from J; junction bases left unmatched: 14. CDR3 coding DNA: TGTGCCAGCAGAAGGGGGGGACAGGGATCCCCCGGGGAGCTGTTTTTT. Its translation is CASRRGGQGSPGELFF. The full variable domain, in which reference TRBV19 and TRBJ2-2 provide the parts outside the CDR3, is DGGITQSPKYLFRKEGQNVTLSCEQNLNHDAMYWYRQDPGQGLRLIYYSQIVNDFQKGDIAEGYSVSREKKESFPLTVTSAQKNPTAFYLCASRRGGQGSPGELFFGEGSRLTVL.

A few counts support this clone. CDR3 region: CASSLEGQGAKGYTF. CDR3 sequence (DNA): TGCGCCAGCAGCTTGGAGGGACAGGGGGCTAAAGGCTACACCTTC. This chain links TRBV5-1 with TRBJ1-2, with 12 bases that match TRBD1. Looked up from germline, CDR1 is SGHRS and CDR2 is YFSETQ. The CDR3 spans 15 residues. Losses at the gene ends were 0 bases for V and 8 bases for J; bases not matched to a gene: 5. Based on the CDR3 plus reference TRBV5-1 and TRBJ1-2, the full variable domain is KAGVTQTPRYLIKTRGQQVTLSCSPISGHRSVSWYQQTPGQGLQFLFEYFSETQRNKGNFPGRFSGRQFSNSRSEMNVSTLELGDSALYLCASSLEGQGAKGYTFGSGTRLTVV.

This sequence joins TRBV6-1 and TRBJ2-6, with D perhaps matching TRBD1 (5 bases). The germline V and J ends were trimmed by 1 base and 1 base, with 8 bases remaining between them. Germline V lookup: CDR1 MNHNS, CDR2 SASEGT. The CDR3 sequence is 16 residues long. In nucleotides, the CDR3 is TGTGCCAGCAGTGAAGTTGGGGCTTCTGGGGCCAACGTCCTGACTTTC. Translation gives CASSEVGASGANVLTF.

The chain has TRBV19 and TRBJ2-5, with D perhaps TRBD1 (5 bases). V lost 7 bases and J 0 bases, leaving 9 bases between the germline ends. The CDR3 has 13 residues. Germline loops: CDR1 LNHDA, CDR2 SQIVND (reference sequence). CDR3 bases: TGTGCCAGTACCCCAGGGAACCAAGAGACCCAGTACTTC. Its protein is CASTPGNQETQYF.

V gene TRBV10-3 combines with J gene TRBJ1-5; D may be TRBD1 (6 bases). CDR1 ENHRY and CDR2 SYGVKD come from the germline V gene. The V gene lost 0 bases and the J gene lost 0 bases, with 12 bases spanning the gap. The CDR3 sequence is 17 residues long. CDR3 bases: TGTGCCATCAGTGAGTCCCGACAGGCCTATAGCAATCAGCCCCAGCATTTT. Translated: CAISESRQAYSNQPQHF.

The chain employs TRBV27 and TRBJ2-1; 13 positions match TRBD2. V shed 2 bases and J 0 bases; nucleotides not matched to a gene: 7. Looked up from germline, CDR1 is MNHEY and CDR2 is SMNVEV (reference sequence). The CDR3 extends over 19 amino acids. CDR3 in amino acids: CASSLPPTSGGSSYNEQFF. DNA for the CDR3: TGTGCCAGCAGTTTACCCCCGACTAGCGGGGGGAGCTCCTACAATGAGCAGTTCTTC.

The J gene is TRBJ1-4, the V gene TRBV25-1; weak D call: TRBD1 (6 bases). CDR1 and CDR2 (germline): MGHDK, SYGVNS. Trimming pared 1 base from V and 7 bases from J, leaving 19 bases between. The CDR3 has 17 residues. DNA of the CDR3: TGTGCCAGCAGTGAATCCCGTCCCGGGACAAGGGGTGAAAAACTGTTTTTT. This translates into CASSESRPGTRGEKLFF.

The chain couples TRBV10-3 to TRBJ2-7; no clear D gene. The germline V gene encodes CDR1 ENHRY and CDR2 SYGVKD. Trimming left V 4 bases short and J 2 bases short, with 12 bases between. The CDR3 extends over 14 amino acids. CDR3 sequence reads: CAISGSPPAYEQYF. The CDR3 nucleotides read TGTGCCATCAGTGGGTCCCCGCCGGCCTACGAGCAGTACTTC.

This chain links TRBV30 with TRBJ1-1, with 9 nucleotides matching TRBD1. The trim removed 2 bases at V and 11 bases at J, leaving 6 bases unmatched. Germline CDR1 reads GTSNPN; CDR2 reads SVGIG (reference sequence). CDR3 length equals 12 residues. In DNA, the CDR3 is TGTGCCTGGAGTTGGACAGGGGATAAGGCTTTCTTT. Its protein is CAWSWTGDKAFF.

The rearrangement links TRBV19 to TRBJ2-1; TRBD1 matches at 7 bases. The CDR3 contains 17 residues. V lost 2 bases and J lost 1; bases outside the gene matches: 8. Germline lookup yields CDR1 LNHDA and CDR2 SQIVND (reference sequence). The DNA of the CDR3 is TGTGCCAGTAGTATATCGGCCACGGGACAGTCCTACAATGAGCAGTTCTTC. Its protein product is CASSISATGQSYNEQFF.